These 9 T cell receptor beta chains share one sample of origin, sequenced in a study of follicular helper T cells after annual influenza vaccination. TCRdb's copy holds only in-frame clones and misses some; the assay was immunoSEQ multiplex PCR. Among about 7,100 clones listed, roughly 78% were seen once. The sample's time point: 2015-2016 season, 7 days after influenza vaccination. Specimen: CXCR5- memory CD4+ T cells sorted from blood, collected 7 days after influenza vaccination. The origin of the receptors is an adult who received the influenza vaccine.

This chain uses TRBV19 with TRBJ1-2, with a weak D call TRBD1 (6 bases). Germline loops: CDR1 LNHDA, CDR2 SQIVND (reference sequence). The CDR3 consists of 18 residues. V was shortened by 6 bases and J by 2 bases, with 25 bases between the two germline ends. DNA of the CDR3: TGTGCCAGTAGCCGGGACGATGGGCCGGGGACAACAAACTATGGCTACACCTTC. Amino acids: CASSRDDGPGTTNYGYTF.

J is TRBJ1-3 and V is TRBV30; maybe TRBD1 (5 bases). The CDR3 has 16 amino acids. The V end lost 2 bases, the J end lost 1 base, and 15 bases lay between the germline ends. Germline V CDR1 and CDR2: GTSNPN, SVGIG (reference sequence). DNA for the CDR3: TGTGCCTGGAGTAGAGGCCGGACACAATCTGGAAACACCATATATTTT. As protein: CAWSRGRTQSGNTIYF. Full variable domain (rest looked up from reference TRBV30 and TRBJ1-3): SQTIHQWPATLVQPVGSPLSLECTVEGTSNPNLYWYRQAAGRGLQLLFYSVGIGQISSEVPQNLSASRPQDRQFILSSKKLLLSDSGFYLCAWSRGRTQSGNTIYFGEGSWLTVV.

V and J are TRBV5-6 and TRBJ2-7; D gene unclear. CDR1 and CDR2 (germline): SGHDT, YYEEEE. Trimming cost V 3 bases and J 2 bases, with 15 bases left between them. The CDR3 runs to 15 residues. The CDR3 loop is CASSSDRKRTYEQYF. Written as DNA, the CDR3 is TGTGCCAGCAGCTCGGACCGTAAAAGGACCTACGAGCAGTACTTC.

This sequence joins TRBV10-3 and TRBJ2-1, with TRBD2 matching 11 bases. CDR1 is ENHRY and CDR2 is SYGVKD in the germline V gene. V shed 10 bases, J shed 9 bases, and the junction held 11 bases outside the gene matches. The CDR3 is 14 residues long. The CDR3 bases are TGTGCCACCGGAACTAGCGGGAGTATCAGTGAGCAGTTCTTC. This codes for CATGTSGSISEQFF.

This chain uses TRBV29-1 with TRBJ2-1, with D perhaps matching TRBD2 (5 bases). The V and J ends lost 7 bases and 0 bases respectively, with 13 bases between them. Germline CDR1 and CDR2: SQVTM and ANQGSEA. There are 14 residues in the CDR3. The CDR3: CSAGEMSSYNEQFF. In DNA, the CDR3 is TGCAGCGCTGGGGAGATGAGCTCCTACAATGAGCAGTTCTTC.

This clone was recorded a few times. The V gene is TRBV21-1, the J gene TRBJ1-3; the table's D gene call, TRBD1, was not cross checked with the DNA. TRBV21-1 is labeled a pseudogene. CDR3 length: 19 residues. The CDR3 loop reads CASSKRLGQGIRCGNTIYF. The CDR3, as DNA: TGTGCCAGCAGCAAACGCCTAGGACAGGGGATACGATGTGGAAACACCATATATTTT.

The chain is built from TRBV7-2 and TRBJ2-7; D not certain. The CDR3 length is 15 residues. With 0 bases removed from V and 1 base from J, the gap between germline ends came to 10 bases. Looked up from germline, CDR1 is SGHTA and CDR2 is FQGNSA. The CDR3 DNA is TGTGCCAGCAGCTTAGCACACCGGCAGTCCTACGAGCAGTACTTC. Translated: CASSLAHRQSYEQYF.

The chain has TRBV28 and TRBJ2-1, with D possibly being TRBD1 (6 bases). The CDR3 extends over 17 amino acids. V was trimmed by 7 bases and J by 0 bases, leaving 19 bases between them. The germline V gene has CDR1 MDHEN and CDR2 SYDVKM. This CDR3 reads CASTPWDGQSSYNEQFF. The CDR3 DNA reads TGTGCCAGCACCCCCTGGGATGGACAGAGCTCCTACAATGAGCAGTTCTTC.

This chain links TRBV19 with TRBJ2-2; TRBD2 agrees at 12 bases. The V gene's germline CDR1 is LNHDA and CDR2 SQIVND (reference sequence). Trimming at V came to 3 bases and at J to 4 bases, leaving 3 bases not matched to a gene. This CDR3 contains 16 residues. The CDR3 DNA sequence: TGTGCCAGTAGTATCGAACTAGCGGGGGGCACCGGGGAGCTGTTTTTT. Translating gives CASSIELAGGTGELFF.